The 30 T cell receptor beta chains listed next were all sequenced from one sample in a study of shared clonotypes between healthy human individuals. The data were produced by immunoSEQ multiplex PCR, yet TCRdb's version contains in-frame clones alone and is incomplete. This sample has 2,500,000 or so clones, with 85% to 95% found just once. The specimen was naive CD4+ T cells from PBMCs. Described subset: CD45RA+ positively selected. Receptors were obtained from a man between 18 and 35 years old in good health. Some clones in this sample may be carry-over from other donors' samples.

V usage is TRBV5-6 and J usage is TRBJ1-3, with D possibly being TRBD1 (5 bases). The CDR3 has 14 amino acids. V was shortened by 5 bases and J by 6 bases, with 15 bases between the two germline ends. Germline CDR1 is SGHDT and CDR2 is YYEEEE. The CDR3 spells CASSFLRQLNTIYF. DNA of the CDR3: TGTGCCAGCAGTTTCCTTCGACAGTTAAACACCATATATTTT.

The J gene is TRBJ2-7, the V gene TRBV9; no clear D gene. The germline CDR1 and CDR2 sequences are SGDLS and YYNGEE. V lost 3 bases to trimming and J lost 3 bases, with 22 bases between them. This CDR3 is built from 17 residues. In nucleotides, the CDR3 is TGTGCCAGCAGCGCCCCGTCCCGGATGGCTTTTAACTACGAGCAGTACTTC. The encoded protein is CASSAPSRMAFNYEQYF.

This rearrangement joins TRBV5-1 to TRBJ2-3; tentative D call: TRBD2 (6 bases). The V gene lost 1 base and the J gene lost 4 bases, with 13 bases spanning the gap. The CDR3 has 15 amino acids. Germline lookup yields CDR1 SGHRS and CDR2 YFSETQ. CDR3 in DNA: TGCGCCAGCAGCTTGAAGGGAGGTAGGGCAGATACGCAGTATTTT. This sequence encodes CASSLKGGRADTQYF.

The rearrangement uses TRBV7-9 and TRBJ2-7, with a tentative D call TRBD2 (6 bases). The V end was cut by 8 bases, the J end by 4 bases, with 21 bases between. The V gene's germline CDR1 is SEHNR and CDR2 FQNEAQ (reference sequence). The CDR3 spans 15 residues. For the CDR3, the DNA is TGTGCCAGCGGAAGCGGGTCCCCCGTGGGTTACGAGCAGTACTTC. Its translation: CASGSGSPVGYEQYF.

The chain employs TRBV5-1 and TRBJ1-5; 9 bases fit TRBD1. V lost 2 bases, J lost 4 bases, and 10 bases stayed unmatched. Germline V lookup: CDR1 SGHRS, CDR2 YFSETQ. The CDR3 has 17 amino acids. The CDR3 nucleotides read TGCGCCAGCAGCTTAAACCCAACAGGGGGCGGTAATCAGCCCCAGCATTTT. This gives the protein CASSLNPTGGGNQPQHF. The full variable domain, with the rest looked up from reference TRBV5-1 and TRBJ1-5, is KAGVTQTPRYLIKTRGQQVTLSCSPISGHRSVSWYQQTPGQGLQFLFEYFSETQRNKGNFPGRFSGRQFSNSRSEMNVSTLELGDSALYLCASSLNPTGGGNQPQHFGDGTRLSIL.

This clone was observed once. The gene calls are TRBV7-8 and TRBJ2-7; D may be TRBD2 (5 bases). The CDR3 totals 15 residues. V dropped 5 bases and J dropped 0 bases, with 14 bases sitting between them. Looked up from germline, CDR1 is SGHVS and CDR2 is FQNEAQ. Here the CDR3 DNA reads TGTGCCAGCAGCCCCCGAGGGCAGGCCTCCTACGAGCAGTACTTC. Its protein product is CASSPRGQASYEQYF.

The rearrangement joins TRBV19 to TRBJ1-2, with D perhaps matching TRBD1 (5 bases). Trimming removed 10 bases from V and 7 bases from J, with 13 bases in between. The CDR3 contains 11 residues. From germline, CDR1 is LNHDA and CDR2 SQIVND (reference sequence). CDR3 coding DNA: TGTGCCATCTACAGGAGTGGTGGCTACACCTTC. Translating gives CAIYRSGGYTF.

The genes are TRBV30 and TRBJ2-5, with 14 bases lining up with TRBD2. Germline V CDR1 and CDR2: GTSNPN, SVGIG (reference sequence). The CDR3 runs to 17 residues. V dropped 0 bases and J dropped 2; count of bases not matched to a gene: 5. The CDR3 here is CAWSVGTSGGKQETQYF. The CDR3 nucleotides are TGTGCCTGGAGTGTTGGGACTAGCGGGGGAAAACAAGAGACCCAGTACTTC.

The chain has TRBV28 and TRBJ2-2; 8 positions agree with TRBD2. Looked up from germline, CDR1 is MDHEN and CDR2 is SYDVKM. The CDR3 is 15 amino acids. The V gene end was trimmed by 5 bases and the J gene end by 4 bases; junction bases not matched to a gene: 6. The DNA of the CDR3 is TGTGCCAGCAGTCCGAATAGCGGGACCACCGGGGAGCTGTTTTTT. It yields the protein CASSPNSGTTGELFF.

This clone was seen a single time. The chain combines TRBV19 with TRBJ2-6; 7 bases fit TRBD1. The CDR3 spans 17 residues. V trimming: 5 bases; J trimming: 0 bases; junction bases outside the gene matches: 7. Germline V gene lookup returns CDR1 LNHDA and CDR2 SQIVND (reference sequence). CDR3 nucleotides: TGTGCCAGTAGTGACCCGACAGGGCCCTCTGGGGCCAACGTCCTGACTTTC. Its translation is CASSDPTGPSGANVLTF. The entire variable domain, with the rest obtained from reference TRBV19 and TRBJ2-6, is as follows: DGGITQSPKYLFRKEGQNVTLSCEQNLNHDAMYWYRQDPGQGLRLIYYSQIVNDFQKGDIAEGYSVSREKKESFPLTVTSAQKNPTAFYLCASSDPTGPSGANVLTFGAGSRLTVL.

V is TRBV29-1 and J is TRBJ1-2, with D unresolved. The germline V and J ends were trimmed by 7 bases and 5 bases, with 20 bases remaining between them. Germline lookup yields CDR1 SQVTM and CDR2 ANQGSEA. The CDR3 length is 14 residues. Here the CDR3 DNA reads TGCAGCGCTGACACGGTGGGAGTGGGGTATGGCTACACCTTC. Protein: CSADTVGVGYGYTF.

The gene calls are TRBV27 and TRBJ1-5, with D uncertain. Trimming removed 7 bases from V and 7 bases from J, with 17 bases in between. The CDR3 is 14 residues long. Germline-derived CDR1 and CDR2 are MNHEY and SMNVEV (reference sequence). The CDR3 nucleotides are TGTGCCAGCACTTCCCATAGTAGAGGCCAGCCCCAGCATTTT. Amino acid sequence: CASTSHSRGQPQHF.

J is TRBJ2-5 and V is TRBV28, with TRBD2 matching 10 bases. The V segment lost 5 bases and the J segment 5 bases; nucleotides outside the gene matches: 11. CDR1 is MDHEN, CDR2 SYDVKM, per germline. This CDR3 region has 16 residues. The CDR3 loop reads CASSPIAGGGRETQYF. The CDR3 bases are TGTGCCAGCAGTCCGATAGCGGGAGGAGGGAGGGAGACCCAGTACTTC.

This clone showed up just once. This chain joins TRBV4-3 and TRBJ2-1; 8 bases are shared with TRBD2. The CDR3 runs 17 residues. The ends lost 3 bases at V and 0 bases at J; junction bases unmatched: 7. Germline CDR1 is LGHNA and CDR2 is YSLEER. The CDR3 loop is CASSQQPSGSSYNEQFF. The CDR3 nucleotides read TGCGCCAGCAGCCAGCAACCCAGCGGGAGCTCCTACAATGAGCAGTTCTTC.

The rearrangement uses TRBV5-1 and TRBJ2-7, with 9 bases identical to TRBD1. In germline, CDR1 is SGHRS, CDR2 YFSETQ. This CDR3 is built from 13 residues. The J segment lost 5 bases and the V segment lost 6 bases, leaving 6 bases of the junction unmatched. The CDR3 DNA reads TGCGCCAGCACTACAGGGGGCCAGGACGAGCAGTACTTC. Translation gives CASTTGGQDEQYF.

V gene TRBV4-1 combines with J gene TRBJ1-4, with D uncertain. The ends were cut back, 1 base at V and 5 bases at J, with 11 bases in the middle. CDR3 size: 15 residues. Germline CDR1 and CDR2: MGHRA and YSYEKL. The chain's CDR3 is CASSQVPLLNEKLFF. CDR3 DNA sequence: TGCGCCAGCAGCCAAGTTCCTCTACTAAATGAAAAACTGTTTTTT.

The chain joins TRBV7-9 to TRBJ2-7; D gene ambiguous. The CDR3 loop spans 14 amino acids. CDR1 is SEHNR and CDR2 is FQNEAQ in the germline V gene (reference sequence). V was trimmed by 5 bases and J by 5 bases, leaving 16 bases between them. CDR3 nucleotides: TGTGCCAGCAGCACCGACTTGGGCACCCACGAGCAGTACTTC. Translating gives CASSTDLGTHEQYF.

The CDR3 region is CASGLFERGSYEQYF. In DNA, the CDR3 is TGTGCTAGTGGTTTATTCGAGCGGGGATCCTACGAGCAGTACTTC. The chain joins TRBV12-5 to TRBJ2-7, with 7 bases aligning to TRBD2. CDR3 size: 15 residues. The germline gives CDR1 LGHNT, CDR2 FRNRAP. V was clipped by 3 bases and J by 1 base; unmatched bases: 6.

The chain carries TRBV25-1 and TRBJ1-3; 7 positions match TRBD1. CDR1 and CDR2 from the germline V gene are MGHDK and SYGVNS. This CDR3 region has 16 residues. The junction had 5 bases not matched to a gene; V was cut back by 3 bases and J by 0 bases. The CDR3 loop is CASSDPGQSSGNTIYF. CDR3 coding DNA: TGTGCCAGCAGTGATCCGGGACAGAGCTCTGGAAACACCATATATTTT.

This chain uses TRBV18 with TRBJ2-3; D uncertain. V was cut by 4 bases and J by 2 bases, with 7 bases left in between. The CDR3 sequence is 13 residues long. Per germline, CDR1 KGHSH and CDR2 LQKENI. This CDR3 reads CASSQTPTDTQYF. The CDR3 DNA follows: TGTGCCAGCTCACAAACCCCCACAGATACGCAGTATTTT.

V usage is TRBV7-2 and J usage is TRBJ2-7; TRBD1 aligns across 8 bases. The CDR3 runs to 13 residues. CDR1 is SGHTA, CDR2 FQGNSA, per germline. J was trimmed by 2 bases and V by 4 bases; bases with no gene match: 1. The DNA for the CDR3 is TGTGCCAGCAGCTCCAGGGGGCCCTACGAGCAGTACTTC. It yields the protein CASSSRGPYEQYF.

This chain uses TRBV28 with TRBJ1-2, with 8 bases lining up with TRBD1. The CDR3 has 12 amino acids. V lost 8 bases to trimming and J lost 3 bases; unmatched junction nucleotides: 2. Looked up from germline, CDR1 is MDHEN and CDR2 is SYDVKM. CDR3 protein: CASSGGDYGYTF. In DNA, the CDR3 is TGTGCCAGCTCAGGGGGCGACTATGGCTACACCTTC.

The rearrangement joins TRBV9 to TRBJ2-1; 8 bases are a match to TRBD2. CDR3 length: 15 amino acids. Per the germline V gene, CDR1 is SGDLS and CDR2 is YYNGEE. With 3 bases clipped from V and 8 bases from J, the junction kept 10 bases outside the gene matches. CDR3 loop: CASSDGTRDGHEQFF. DNA of the CDR3: TGTGCCAGCAGCGACGGGACTAGGGACGGACATGAGCAGTTCTTC.

The chain links TRBV6-1 to TRBJ2-3, with D tentatively TRBD2 (5 bases). There are 16 residues in the CDR3. The germline V and J ends were trimmed by 0 bases and 2 bases, with 12 bases remaining between them. The V gene's germline CDR1 is MNHNS and CDR2 SASEGT. CDR3 protein: CASSEARASSTDTQYF. The CDR3 DNA reads TGTGCCAGCAGTGAAGCGCGGGCTAGCTCCACAGATACGCAGTATTTT.

The rearrangement joins TRBV5-1 to TRBJ2-5; D is perhaps TRBD2 (6 bases). The CDR3 spans 15 residues. In germline, CDR1 is SGHRS, CDR2 YFSETQ. The V gene lost 2 bases and the J gene lost 5 bases, with 16 bases spanning the gap. The CDR3 reads CASSFGGPAAETQYF. CDR3 DNA sequence: TGCGCCAGCAGCTTCGGGGGACCGGCCGCGGAGACCCAGTACTTC.

The rearrangement joins TRBV29-1 to TRBJ2-1; D might be TRBD2 (6 bases). V lost 6 bases and J lost 1, with 16 bases in between. CDR3 length equals 15 residues. Germline V CDR1 and CDR2: SQVTM, ANQGSEA. This CDR3 reads CSVLLRAGSYNEQFF. The CDR3, as DNA: TGCAGCGTCTTACTCAGGGCGGGGTCCTACAATGAGCAGTTCTTC.

V gene TRBV7-2 combines with J gene TRBJ1-5; the D gene is possibly TRBD1 (5 bases). The V end was cut by 2 bases, the J end by 6 bases, with 14 bases between. Germline V gene sequence: CDR1 SGHTA, CDR2 FQGNSA. The CDR3 has 15 residues. As DNA, the CDR3 is TGTGCCAGCAGCTTAAGGCGTGGGGGAGGTCAGCCCCAGCATTTT. Its protein is CASSLRRGGGQPQHF.

The gene calls are TRBV4-1 and TRBJ2-1, with 7 bases identical to TRBD2. The CDR3 spans 22 residues. Germline CDR1 MGHRA, CDR2 YSYEKL. J gave up 1 base and V 3 bases, and 24 bases lay outside the gene matches. The CDR3 DNA reads as TGCGCCAGCAGCCACAACCCTCCCCCCCCGAAGGGGAGGGCCATGTCCTACAATGAGCAGTTCTTC. Its translation: CASSHNPPPPKGRAMSYNEQFF.

V and J are TRBV20-1 and TRBJ2-5, with no clear D. CDR3 length: 10 amino acids. Trimming took 4 bases from V and 11 from J, leaving 11 bases between them. Germline V gives CDR1 DFQATT, CDR2 SNEGSKA (reference sequence). For the CDR3, the DNA is TGCAGTGCTATGAGGAGTGAGCAGTACTTC. Amino acid sequence: CSAMRSEQYF.

The chain carries TRBV29-1 and TRBJ2-1, with D hard to call. This CDR3 has 16 residues. Germline CDR1 reads SQVTM; CDR2 reads ANQGSEA. The ends were cut back, 2 bases at V and 7 bases at J, with 21 bases in the middle. CDR3 residues: CSVEFPIRSMSNEQFF. The DNA for the CDR3 is TGCAGCGTTGAATTCCCAATTCGGTCGATGAGTAATGAGCAGTTCTTC.